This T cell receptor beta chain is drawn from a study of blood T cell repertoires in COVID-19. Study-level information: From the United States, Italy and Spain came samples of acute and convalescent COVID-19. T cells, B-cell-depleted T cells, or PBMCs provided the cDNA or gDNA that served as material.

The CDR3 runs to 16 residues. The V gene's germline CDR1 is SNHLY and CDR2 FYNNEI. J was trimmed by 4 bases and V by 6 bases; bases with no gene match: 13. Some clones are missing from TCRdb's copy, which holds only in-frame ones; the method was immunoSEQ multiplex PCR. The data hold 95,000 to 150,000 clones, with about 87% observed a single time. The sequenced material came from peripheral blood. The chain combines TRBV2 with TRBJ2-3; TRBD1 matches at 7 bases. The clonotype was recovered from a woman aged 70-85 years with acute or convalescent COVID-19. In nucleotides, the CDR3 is TGTGCCAGCAGGGGTCCTCAGACAGGGACACCAGATACGCAGTATTTT. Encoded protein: CASRGPQTGTPDTQYF.